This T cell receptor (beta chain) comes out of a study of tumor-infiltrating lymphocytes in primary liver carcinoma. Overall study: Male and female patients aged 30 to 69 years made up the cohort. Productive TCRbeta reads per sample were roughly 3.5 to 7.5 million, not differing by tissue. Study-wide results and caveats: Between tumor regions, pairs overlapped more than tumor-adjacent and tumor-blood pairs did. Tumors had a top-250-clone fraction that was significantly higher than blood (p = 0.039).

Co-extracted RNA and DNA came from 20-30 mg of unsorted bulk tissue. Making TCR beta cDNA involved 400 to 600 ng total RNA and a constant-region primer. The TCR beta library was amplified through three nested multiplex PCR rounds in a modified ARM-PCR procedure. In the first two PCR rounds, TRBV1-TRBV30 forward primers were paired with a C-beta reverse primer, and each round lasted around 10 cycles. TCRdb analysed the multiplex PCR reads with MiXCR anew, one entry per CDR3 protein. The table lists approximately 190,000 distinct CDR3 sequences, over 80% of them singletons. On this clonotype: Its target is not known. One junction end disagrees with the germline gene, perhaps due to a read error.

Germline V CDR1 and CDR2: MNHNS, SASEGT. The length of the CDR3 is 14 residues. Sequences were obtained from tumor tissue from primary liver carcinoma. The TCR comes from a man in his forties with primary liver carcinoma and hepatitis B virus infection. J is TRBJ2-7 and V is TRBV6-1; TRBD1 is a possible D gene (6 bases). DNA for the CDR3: TGTGCCAGCAGTACCGTGACAGGACCCTACGAGCATTACTTC. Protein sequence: CASSTVTGPYEHYF.